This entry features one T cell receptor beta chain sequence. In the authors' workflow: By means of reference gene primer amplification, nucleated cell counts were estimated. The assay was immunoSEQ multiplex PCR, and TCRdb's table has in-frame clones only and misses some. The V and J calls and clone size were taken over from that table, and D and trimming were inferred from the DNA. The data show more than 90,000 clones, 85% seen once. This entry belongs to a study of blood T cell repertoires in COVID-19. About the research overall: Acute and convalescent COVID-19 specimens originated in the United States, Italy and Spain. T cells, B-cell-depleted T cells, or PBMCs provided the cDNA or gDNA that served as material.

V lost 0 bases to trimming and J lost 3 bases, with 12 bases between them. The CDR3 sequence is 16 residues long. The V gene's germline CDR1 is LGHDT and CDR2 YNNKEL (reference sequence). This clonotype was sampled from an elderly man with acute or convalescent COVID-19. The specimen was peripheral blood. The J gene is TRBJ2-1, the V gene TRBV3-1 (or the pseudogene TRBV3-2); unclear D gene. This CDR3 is CASSQELLRNYNEQFF. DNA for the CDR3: TGTGCCAGCAGCCAAGAACTACTTCGAAACTACAATGAGCAGTTCTTC.